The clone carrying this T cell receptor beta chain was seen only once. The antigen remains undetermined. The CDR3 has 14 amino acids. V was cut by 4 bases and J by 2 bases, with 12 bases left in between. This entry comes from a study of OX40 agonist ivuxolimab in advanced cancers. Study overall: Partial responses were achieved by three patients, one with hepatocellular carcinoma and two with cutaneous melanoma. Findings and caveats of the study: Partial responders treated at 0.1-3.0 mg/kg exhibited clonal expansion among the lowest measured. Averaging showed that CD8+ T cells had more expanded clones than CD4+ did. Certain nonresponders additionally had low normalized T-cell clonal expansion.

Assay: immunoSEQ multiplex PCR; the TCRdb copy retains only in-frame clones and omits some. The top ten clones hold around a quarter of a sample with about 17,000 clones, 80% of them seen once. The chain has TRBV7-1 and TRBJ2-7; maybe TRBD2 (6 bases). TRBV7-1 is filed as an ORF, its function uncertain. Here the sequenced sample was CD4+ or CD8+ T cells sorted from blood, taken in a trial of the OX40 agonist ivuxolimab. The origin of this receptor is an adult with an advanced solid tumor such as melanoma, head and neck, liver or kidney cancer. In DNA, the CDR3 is TGTGCCAGCAGCTTGGGGGGTGTTACCTACGAGCAGTACTTC. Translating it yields CASSLGGVTYEQYF.